This TCR beta chain was identified during a study of regulatory T cells in long-lasting Graves disease. Regarding the study as a whole: Persistent Graves' cases showed lower TCR diversity than newly diagnosed cases. With persistent disease, TRBV28, TRBJ1-2 and TRBJ2-5 were the favored segments.

Germline CDR1 is WNHNN and CDR2 is SYGVQD (reference sequence). CDR3 size: 13 residues. Time point: newly diagnosed GD, antithyroid drugs for less than 3 months. Isolated PBMC RNA provided the starting material for the TCR library. Criteria from the American Thyroid Association guidelines were applied to diagnose Graves' disease. This clonotype was seen more than once but under ten times. Its antigen is unidentified. One end of the junction varies from germline; a read error may be responsible. To make TCR beta libraries, researchers used iRepertoire HTBI primers and Arm-PCR of CDR3 regions. TCRdb redid the calling of the multiplex PCR reads with MiXCR, one entry per CDR3 protein. Altogether around 450,000 distinct CDR3 sequences are present, under 15% being singletons, with the ten largest covering approximately 15%. These data were also filed under a second study, of T cells in Graves' hyperthyroidism and ophthalmopathy. That study adds: During a first-round RT-PCR of the TCR CDR3, the HTBI primer set was used.

The chain couples TRBV10-1 to TRBJ2-1, with D perhaps assigned TRBD1 or TRBD2 (5 bases each). Sequences were derived from peripheral blood mononuclear cells (PBMCs), sampled at new diagnosis, from a patient treated with antithyroid drugs. The TCR comes from a woman aged 25 to 39 with Graves disease. The DNA for the CDR3 is TGCGCCAGCAGTGAGTCGGGAGATGGGGGTCTGGTCTTC. Its protein is CASSESGDGGLVF.